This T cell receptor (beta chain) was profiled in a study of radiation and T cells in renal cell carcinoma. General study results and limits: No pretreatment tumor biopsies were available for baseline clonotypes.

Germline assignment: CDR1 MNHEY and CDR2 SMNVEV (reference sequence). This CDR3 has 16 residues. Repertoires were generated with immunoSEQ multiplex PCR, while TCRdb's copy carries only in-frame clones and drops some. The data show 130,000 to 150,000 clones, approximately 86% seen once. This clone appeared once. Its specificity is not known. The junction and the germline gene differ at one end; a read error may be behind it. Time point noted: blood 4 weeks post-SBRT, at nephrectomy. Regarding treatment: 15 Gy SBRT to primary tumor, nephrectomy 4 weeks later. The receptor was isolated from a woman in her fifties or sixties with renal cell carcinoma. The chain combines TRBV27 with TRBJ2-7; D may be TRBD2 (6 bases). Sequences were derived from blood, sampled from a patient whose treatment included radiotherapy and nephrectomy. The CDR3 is CASSLLYGGFSHEQYF. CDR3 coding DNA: TGTGCCAGCAGTTTATTGTATGGGGGGTTCTCCCACGAGCAGTACTTC.